The present T cell receptor beta chain was sequenced within a study of spatial heterogeneity in lung cancer. Findings of the study overall: Ubiquitous expanded tumor TCRs surfaced in blood more at resection than they did at follow-up.

Every molecule of TCR cDNA had its own unique molecular identifier. MiXCR was run by TCRdb on the 5' RACE reads, yielding one entry per CDR3 protein. The table has more than 20,000 distinct CDR3 sequences, roughly 4.6% seen once. Time point of the sample: sample taken at primary tumor resection. Unsorted whole RNA of tumor, nontumor lung or frozen PBMC was sequenced. Samples came from 65 to 75 TRACERx patients with untreated early-stage lung cancer. This clonotype was counted many times. Its antigen is currently unknown. Germline V gene lookup returns CDR1 LGHDT and CDR2 YNNKEL (reference sequence). This CDR3 spans 15 amino acids. The trim removed 0 bases at V and 10 bases at J, leaving 8 bases unmatched.

Sample: PBMCs, taken at surgery. The V call is TRBV3-1, the J call TRBJ1-5, with 8 bases lining up with TRBD1. The clonotype originates from a male donor with early-stage non-small cell lung cancer. The CDR3 DNA reads TGTGCCAGCAGCCAAGATGGCAGGGGGCGAGTTCCCCAGCATTTT. This gives the protein CASSQDGRGRVPQHF.